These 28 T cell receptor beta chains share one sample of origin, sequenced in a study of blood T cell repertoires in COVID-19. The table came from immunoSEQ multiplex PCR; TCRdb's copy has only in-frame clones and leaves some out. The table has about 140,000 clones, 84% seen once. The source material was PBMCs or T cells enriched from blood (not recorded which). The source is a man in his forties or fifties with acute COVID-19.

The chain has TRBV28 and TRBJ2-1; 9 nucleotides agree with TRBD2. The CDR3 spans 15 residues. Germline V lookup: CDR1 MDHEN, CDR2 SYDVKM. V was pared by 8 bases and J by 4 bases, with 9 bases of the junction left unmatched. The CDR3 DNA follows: TGTGCCAGCCTAAACGGGGCGGGAGGGTACAATGAGCAGTTCTTC. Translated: CASLNGAGGYNEQFF.

CDR3 residues: CASSLQGRTTIAKNIQYF. CDR3 coding DNA: TGTGCCAGCAGTCTACAGGGCCGGACCACAATAGCCAAAAACATTCAGTACTTC. J is TRBJ2-4 and V is TRBV27, with a possible D match to TRBD1 (6 bases). This CDR3 comprises 18 residues. CDR1 is MNHEY and CDR2 is SMNVEV in the germline V gene (reference sequence). V was cut by 5 bases and J by 0 bases, with 20 bases left in between.

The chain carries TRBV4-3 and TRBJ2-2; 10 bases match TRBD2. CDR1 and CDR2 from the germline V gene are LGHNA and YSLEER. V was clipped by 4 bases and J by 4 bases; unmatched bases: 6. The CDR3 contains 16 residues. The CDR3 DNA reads TGCGCCAGCAGCCGGGGGCTAGCGGGGGCCACCGGGGAGCTGTTTTTT. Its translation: CASSRGLAGATGELFF.

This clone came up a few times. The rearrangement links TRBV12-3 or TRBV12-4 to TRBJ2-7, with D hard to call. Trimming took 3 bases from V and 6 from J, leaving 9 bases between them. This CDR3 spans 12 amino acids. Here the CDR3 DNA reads TGTGCCAGCAGTTTCGGGTCTGGCGAGCAGTACTTC. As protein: CASSFGSGEQYF.

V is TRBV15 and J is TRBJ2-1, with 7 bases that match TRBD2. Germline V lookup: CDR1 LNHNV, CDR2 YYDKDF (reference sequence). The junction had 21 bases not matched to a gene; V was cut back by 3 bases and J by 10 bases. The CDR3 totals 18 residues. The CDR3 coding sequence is TGTGCCACCAGCAGCCCTGGGCGGGACTACCTTGGCCGAGGAGAGCAGTTCTTC. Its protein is CATSSPGRDYLGRGEQFF. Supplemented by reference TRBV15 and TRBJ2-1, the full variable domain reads DAMVIQNPRYQVTQFGKPVTLSCSQTLNHNVMYWYQQKSSQAPKLLFHYYDKDFNNEADTPDNFQSRRPNTSFCFLDIRSPGLGDTAMYLCATSSPGRDYLGRGEQFFGPGTRLTVL.

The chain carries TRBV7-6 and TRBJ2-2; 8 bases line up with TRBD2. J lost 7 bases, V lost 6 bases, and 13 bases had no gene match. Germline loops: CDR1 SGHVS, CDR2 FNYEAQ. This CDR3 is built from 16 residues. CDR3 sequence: CASSLVAGQVGGELFF. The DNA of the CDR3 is TGTGCCAGCAGTCTAGTAGCGGGGCAGGTTGGCGGGGAGCTGTTTTTT.

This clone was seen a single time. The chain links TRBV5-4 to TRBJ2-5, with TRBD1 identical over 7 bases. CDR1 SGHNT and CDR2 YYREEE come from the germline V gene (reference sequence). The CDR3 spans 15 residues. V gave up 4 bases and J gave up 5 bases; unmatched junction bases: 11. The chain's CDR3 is CASSLTTGEGETQYF. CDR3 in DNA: TGTGCCAGCAGCCTCACTACAGGGGAAGGGGAGACCCAGTACTTC.

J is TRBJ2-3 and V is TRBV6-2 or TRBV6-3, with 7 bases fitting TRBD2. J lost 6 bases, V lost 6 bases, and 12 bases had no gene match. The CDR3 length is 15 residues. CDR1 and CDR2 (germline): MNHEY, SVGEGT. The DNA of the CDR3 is TGTGCCAGCAGCCTTCTTCTAGCGGCGGAGGATACGCAGTATTTT. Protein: CASSLLLAAEDTQYF.

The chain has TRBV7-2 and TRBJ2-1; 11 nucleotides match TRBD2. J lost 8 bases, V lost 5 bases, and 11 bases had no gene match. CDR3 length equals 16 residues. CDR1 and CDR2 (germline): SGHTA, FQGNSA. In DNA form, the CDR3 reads TGTGCCAGCAGCGCTACTCCATCGGGACTAGCGGATGAGCAGTTCTTC. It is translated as CASSATPSGLADEQFF.

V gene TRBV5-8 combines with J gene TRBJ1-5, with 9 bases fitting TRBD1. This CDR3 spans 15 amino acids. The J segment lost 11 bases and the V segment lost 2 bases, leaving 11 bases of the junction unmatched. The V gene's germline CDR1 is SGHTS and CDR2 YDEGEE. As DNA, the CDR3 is TGTGCCAGCAGCTTTCCGGGACAGGGTCAATGGACCCAGCATTTT. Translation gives CASSFPGQGQWTQHF. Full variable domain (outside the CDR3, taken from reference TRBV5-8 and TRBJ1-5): EAGVTQSPTHLIKTRGQQATLRCSPISGHTSVYWYQQALGLGLQFLLWYDEGEERNRGNFPPRFSGRQFPNYSSELNVNALELEDSALYLCASSFPGQGQWTQHFGDGTRLSIL.

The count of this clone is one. The CDR3 protein is CASSLIRGQETQYF. The CDR3, as DNA: TGTGCCAGCAGCTTAATACGGGGACAAGAGACCCAGTACTTC. V is TRBV7-9 and J is TRBJ2-5; perhaps TRBD2 as D (5 bases). The V end was cut by 2 bases, the J end by 2 bases, with 9 bases between. CDR1 is SEHNR, CDR2 FQNEAQ, per germline (reference sequence). The CDR3 spans 14 residues.

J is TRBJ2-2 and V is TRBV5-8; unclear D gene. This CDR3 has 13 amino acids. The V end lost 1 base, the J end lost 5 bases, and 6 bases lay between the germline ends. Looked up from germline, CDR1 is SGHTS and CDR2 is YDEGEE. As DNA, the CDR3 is TGTGCCAGCAGCTTGTGGGCGACCGGGGAGCTGTTTTTT. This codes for CASSLWATGELFF.

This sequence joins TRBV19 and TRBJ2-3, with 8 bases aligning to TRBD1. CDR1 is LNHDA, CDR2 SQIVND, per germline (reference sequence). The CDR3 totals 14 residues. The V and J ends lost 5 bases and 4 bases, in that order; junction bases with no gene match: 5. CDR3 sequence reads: CASSLQGAADTQYF. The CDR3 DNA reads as TGTGCCAGTAGTCTCCAGGGGGCGGCAGATACGCAGTATTTT.

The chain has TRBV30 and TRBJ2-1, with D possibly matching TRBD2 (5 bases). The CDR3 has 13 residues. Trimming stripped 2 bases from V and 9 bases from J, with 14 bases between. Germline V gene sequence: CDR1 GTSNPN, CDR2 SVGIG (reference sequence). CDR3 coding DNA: TGTGCCTGGAGTACGAGAGGGTTCGGTGAGCAGTTCTTC. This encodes CAWSTRGFGEQFF.

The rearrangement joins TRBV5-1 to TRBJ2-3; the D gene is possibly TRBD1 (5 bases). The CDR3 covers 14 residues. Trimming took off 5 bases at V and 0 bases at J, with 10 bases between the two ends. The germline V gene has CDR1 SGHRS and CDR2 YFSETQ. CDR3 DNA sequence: TGCGCCAGCAGGACAGCCATAAGCACAGATACGCAGTATTTT. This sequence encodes CASRTAISTDTQYF.

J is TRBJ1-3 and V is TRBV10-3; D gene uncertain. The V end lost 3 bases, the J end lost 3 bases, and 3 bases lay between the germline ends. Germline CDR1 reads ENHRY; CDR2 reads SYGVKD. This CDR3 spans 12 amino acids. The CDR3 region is CAISDGGNTIYF. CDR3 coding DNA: TGTGCCATCAGTGACGGTGGAAACACCATATATTTT.

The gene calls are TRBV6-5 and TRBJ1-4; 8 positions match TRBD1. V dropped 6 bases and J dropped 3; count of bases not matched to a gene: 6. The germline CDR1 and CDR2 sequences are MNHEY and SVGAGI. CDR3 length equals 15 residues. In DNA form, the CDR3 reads TGTGCCAGCAGATTAACAGGGGGACCTAATGAAAAACTGTTTTTT. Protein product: CASRLTGGPNEKLFF.

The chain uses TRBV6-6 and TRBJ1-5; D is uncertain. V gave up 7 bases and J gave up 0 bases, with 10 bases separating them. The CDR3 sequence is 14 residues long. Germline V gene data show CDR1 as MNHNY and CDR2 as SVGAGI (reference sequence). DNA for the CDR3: TGTGCCAGCACCCGGACTGATAGCAATCAGCCCCAGCATTTT. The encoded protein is CASTRTDSNQPQHF.

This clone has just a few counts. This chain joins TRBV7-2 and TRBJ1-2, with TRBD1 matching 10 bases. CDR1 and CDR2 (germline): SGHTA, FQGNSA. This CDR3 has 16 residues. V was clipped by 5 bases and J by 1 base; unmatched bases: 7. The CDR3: CASSARDRGGNYGYTF. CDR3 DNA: TGTGCCAGCAGCGCCCGGGACAGGGGAGGTAACTATGGCTACACCTTC.

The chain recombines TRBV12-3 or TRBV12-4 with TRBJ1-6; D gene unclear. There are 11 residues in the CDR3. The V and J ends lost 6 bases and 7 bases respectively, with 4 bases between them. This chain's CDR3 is CASSSNSPLHF. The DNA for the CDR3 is TGTGCCAGCAGCTCCAATTCACCCCTCCACTTT.

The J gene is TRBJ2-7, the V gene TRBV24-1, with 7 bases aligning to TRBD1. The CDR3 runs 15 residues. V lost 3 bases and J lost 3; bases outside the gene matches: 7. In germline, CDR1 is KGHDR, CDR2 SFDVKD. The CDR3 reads CATSDPRQGRYEQYF. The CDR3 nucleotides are TGTGCCACCAGTGATCCACGACAGGGACGCTACGAGCAGTACTTC.

The CDR3: CAWRATGGGGNQPQHF. CDR3 in DNA: TGTGCCTGGAGGGCCACAGGGGGCGGCGGCAATCAGCCCCAGCATTTT. The chain recombines TRBV30 with TRBJ1-5; 9 bases are shared with TRBD1. Germline CDR1 is GTSNPN and CDR2 is SVGIG (reference sequence). V lost 3 bases and J lost 2; bases outside the gene matches: 8. This CDR3 has 16 residues.

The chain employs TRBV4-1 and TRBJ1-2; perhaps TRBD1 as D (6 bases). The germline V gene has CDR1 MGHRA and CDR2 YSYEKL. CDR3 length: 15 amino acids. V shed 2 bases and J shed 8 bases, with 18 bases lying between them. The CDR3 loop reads CASSQSGQFYGGYTF. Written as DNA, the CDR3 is TGCGCCAGCAGCCAATCCGGACAGTTCTATGGCGGCTACACCTTC.

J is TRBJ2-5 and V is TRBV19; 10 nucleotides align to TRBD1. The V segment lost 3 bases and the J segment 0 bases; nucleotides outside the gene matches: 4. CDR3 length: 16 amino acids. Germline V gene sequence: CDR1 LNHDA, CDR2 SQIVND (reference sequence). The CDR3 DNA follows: TGTGCCAGTAGTATCCGGGACAGGGGTTACCAAGAGACCCAGTACTTC. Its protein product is CASSIRDRGYQETQYF.

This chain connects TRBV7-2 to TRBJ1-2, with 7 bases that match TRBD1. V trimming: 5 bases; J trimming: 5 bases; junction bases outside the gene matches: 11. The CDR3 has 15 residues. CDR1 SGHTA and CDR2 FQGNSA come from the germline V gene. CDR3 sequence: CASSQGQEDPYGYTF. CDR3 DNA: TGTGCCAGCAGCCAAGGACAGGAAGACCCTTATGGCTACACCTTC.

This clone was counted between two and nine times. CDR3 amino acids: CATSRDWQGAGPGTEAFF. CDR3 bases: TGTGCCACCAGCAGAGATTGGCAGGGAGCGGGGCCGGGCACTGAAGCTTTCTTT. This chain uses TRBV15 with TRBJ1-1; D is perhaps TRBD1 (5 bases). Germline CDR1 is LNHNV and CDR2 is YYDKDF (reference sequence). The CDR3 has 18 residues. Trimming took 0 bases from V and 4 from J, leaving 21 bases between them.

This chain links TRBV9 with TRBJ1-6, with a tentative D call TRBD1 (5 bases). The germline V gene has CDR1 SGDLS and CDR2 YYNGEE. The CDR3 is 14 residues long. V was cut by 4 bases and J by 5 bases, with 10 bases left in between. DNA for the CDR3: TGTGCCAGCAGCTTAAGACAGAATAATTCACCCCTCCACTTT. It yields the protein CASSLRQNNSPLHF.

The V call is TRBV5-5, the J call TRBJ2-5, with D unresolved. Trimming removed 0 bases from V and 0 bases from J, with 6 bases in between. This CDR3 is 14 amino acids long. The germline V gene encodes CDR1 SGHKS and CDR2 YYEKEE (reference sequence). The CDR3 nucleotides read TGTGCCAGCAGCTTGGTTCCGGACCAAGAGACCCAGTACTTC. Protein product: CASSLVPDQETQYF. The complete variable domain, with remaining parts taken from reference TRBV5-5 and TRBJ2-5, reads DAGVTQSPTHLIKTRGQQVTLRCSPISGHKSVSWYQQVLGQGPQFIFQYYEKEERGRGNFPDRFSARQFPNYSSELNVNALLLGDSALYLCASSLVPDQETQYFGPGTRLLVL.